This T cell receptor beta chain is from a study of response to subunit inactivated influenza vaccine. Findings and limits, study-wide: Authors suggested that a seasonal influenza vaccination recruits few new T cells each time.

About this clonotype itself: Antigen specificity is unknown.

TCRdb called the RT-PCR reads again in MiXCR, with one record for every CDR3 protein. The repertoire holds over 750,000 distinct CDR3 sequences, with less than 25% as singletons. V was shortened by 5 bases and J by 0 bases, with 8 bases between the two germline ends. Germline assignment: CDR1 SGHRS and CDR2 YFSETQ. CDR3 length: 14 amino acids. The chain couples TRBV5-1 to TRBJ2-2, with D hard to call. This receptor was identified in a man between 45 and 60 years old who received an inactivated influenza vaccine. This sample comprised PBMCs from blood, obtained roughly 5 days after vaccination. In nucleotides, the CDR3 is TGCGCCAGCAGGCCAGCCTCGAACACCGGGGAGCTGTTTTTT. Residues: CASRPASNTGELFF.